These T cell receptor beta chains were read from a single sample in a study of human T cells and chemical hapten exposure. TCRdb redid the calling of the RACE reads with MiXCR, one entry per CDR3 protein. The sample consists of about 340,000 distinct CDR3 sequences, roughly 6.9% of them appearing once. The specimen comprised whole blood, sampled in connection with sensitization to the hapten diphenylcyclopropenone (DPC). The receptors derive from a woman between 18 and 29 years old with alopecia areata. Some clones in this sample may be carry-over from other donors' samples. CDR3s include the opening cysteine and the closing phenylalanine or tryptophan. Fields, in order: clone size, D gene, V gene, J gene, CDR3 protein, CDR3 DNA. A D gene is named only where the DNA matches it firmly. Only part of the rows carry a size: once, few, many, or a class if the clone is expanded.

many	NA	TRBV12-3/TRBV12-4	TRBJ1-2	CASKGYGYTF	TGTGCCAGCAAGGGCTATGGCTACACCTTC
few	TRBD2	TRBV4-2	TRBJ2-7	CASSQVPSGGWMKNEQYF	TGTGCCAGCAGCCAAGTGCCCTCGGGGGGATGGATGAAGAACGAGCAGTACTTC
NA	NA	TRBV7-2	TRBJ1-1	CASSSGGHTEAFF	TGTGCCAGCAGCTCTGGGGGGCACACTGAAGCTTTCTTT
NA	NA	TRBV27	TRBJ1-2	CASSSVHRATWGYTF	TGTGCCAGCAGTTCCGTCCACAGGGCTACCTGGGGCTACACCTTC
few	NA	TRBV4-1	TRBJ2-4	CASSQGGALPPKNIQYF	TGCGCCAGCAGCCAAGGAGGGGCGTTACCCCCCAAAAACATTCAGTACTTC
many	NA	TRBV29-1	TRBJ2-5	CSVRMETQYF	TGCAGCGTCAGGATGGAGACCCAGTACTTC
many	NA	TRBV7-9	TRBJ2-3	CASSLGASTDTQYF	TGTGCCAGCAGCTTAGGGGCTAGCACAGATACGCAGTATTTT
NA	TRBD2	TRBV3-1	TRBJ2-3	CASGQDYTSGRPDTQYF	TGTGCCAGCGGCCAAGACTATACTAGCGGCCGCCCCGATACGCAGTATTTT
NA	NA	TRBV9	TRBJ2-3	CASSEGVPSTDTQYF	TGTGCCAGCAGCGAGGGGGTCCCTAGCACAGATACGCAGTATTTT
NA	NA	TRBV5-1	TRBJ2-1	CASSFGQGYNEQFF	TGCGCCAGCAGCTTTGGTCAGGGATACAATGAGCAGTTCTTC
many	NA	TRBV9	TRBJ1-2	CASSVAGAARANYGYTF	TGTGCCAGCAGCGTAGCCGGTGCCGCCCGGGCTAACTATGGCTACACCTTC
few	NA	TRBV6-5	TRBJ1-6	CASSAKPGEGSPLHF	TGTGCCAGCAGCGCCAAACCAGGGGAAGGTTCACCCCTCCACTTT
few	NA	TRBV5-1	TRBJ1-1	CASSSGTTPEAFF	TGCGCCAGCAGCTCTGGGACAACCCCTGAAGCTTTCTTT
NA	NA	TRBV29-1	TRBJ1-1	CSVGGSTTEAFF	TGCAGCGTGGGGGGGAGCACCACTGAAGCTTTCTTT
few	NA	TRBV7-2	TRBJ2-2	CASSLAVGAGELFF	TGTGCCAGCAGCTTAGCTGTAGGGGCCGGGGAGCTGTTTTTT
NA	NA	TRBV7-6	TRBJ2-2	CASSPLTENTGELFF	TGTGCCAGCAGCCCGTTGACAGAGAACACCGGGGAGCTGTTTTTT
NA	NA	TRBV12-3/TRBV12-4	TRBJ2-3	CASRPGGTATHTQYF	TGTGCCAGCAGACCGGGCGGGACAGCCACACATACGCAGTATTTT
NA	NA	TRBV4-3	TRBJ2-7	CASSQDSTLGSYEQYF	TGCGCCAGCAGCCAAGATTCGACGCTAGGATCTTACGAGCAGTACTTC
NA	NA	TRBV5-1	TRBJ1-1	CASSLAGLGNTEAFF	TGCGCCAGCAGCTTGGCGGGGCTAGGAAACACTGAAGCTTTCTTT
few	NA	TRBV6-1	TRBJ2-3	CASSEASQSTDTQYF	TGTGCCAGCAGTGAAGCGTCACAAAGCACAGATACGCAGTATTTT
few	TRBD2	TRBV12-3/TRBV12-4	TRBJ2-1	CTSGSGGDNEQFF	TGTACTTCGGGGAGCGGGGGAGACAATGAGCAGTTCTTC
many	NA	TRBV29-1	TRBJ2-7	CSVEENAGLGEQYF	TGCAGCGTTGAAGAAAACGCAGGGCTTGGCGAGCAGTACTTC
NA	NA	TRBV9	TRBJ1-2	CASSPKDGLANYGYTF	TGTGCCAGCAGCCCGAAAGACGGACTAGCTAACTATGGCTACACCTTC